The rows below give T cell receptor beta chains drawn from one sample of a study of cytomegalovirus exposure and HLA in healthy donors. Assay used: immunoSEQ multiplex PCR; TCRdb lists only in-frame clones, some missing. The repertoire has about 190,000 clones, under 80% of them found once; the top ten carry approximately 5%. Sequencing was carried out using PBMCs. These receptors originate from a man between 25 and 39 years old in good health and CMV-seropositive. CDR3s include the opening cysteine and the closing phenylalanine or tryptophan. The D gene is left open where the match is weak. The size entry is marked missing in some rows and otherwise reads once, few, many or a size class.

clone_size j_call d_call v_call cdr3_nt cdr3_aa
- TRBJ1-2 - TRBV6-5 TGTGCCAGCAGTTACGGTGGGGCAGAGGCTAACTATGGCTACACCTTC CASSYGGAEANYGYTF
once TRBJ2-2 TRBD2 TRBV18 TGTGCCAGCTCACCACTGGGAGGGTTCAGCACCGGGGAGCTGTTTTTT CASSPLGGFSTGELFF
- TRBJ2-7 - TRBV19 TGTGCCAGTAGTCTGGGGGGGCTGGGGGAGCAGTACTTC CASSLGGLGEQYF
- TRBJ2-1 TRBD1 TRBV28 TGTGCCAGCAGGTCCGGGACAGCTTCCTACAATGAGCAGTTCTTC CASRSGTASYNEQFF
few TRBJ1-1 - TRBV5-1 TGCGCCAGCAGCTTGGACTGGAACACTGAAGCTTTCTTT CASSLDWNTEAFF
- TRBJ1-6 TRBD1 TRBV5-1 TGCGCCAGCAGCGGGGCGGACAGGGGCGCTTCACCCCTCCACTTT CASSGADRGASPLHF
- TRBJ1-3 - TRBV11-2 TGTGCCAGCAGCCCCAGGAGGGCCTCTGGAAACACCATATATTTT CASSPRRASGNTIYF
- TRBJ1-1 - TRBV7-8 TGTGCCAGCAGCTTAGCACCAGGGGTGAGCACTGAAGCTTTCTTT CASSLAPGVSTEAFF
- TRBJ2-5 TRBD1 TRBV7-8 TGTGCCAGCAGCTTAGGGGGCTTCAGGGGGATAAGGGAGACCCAGTACTTC CASSLGGFRGIRETQYF
once TRBJ2-1 TRBD2 TRBV6-5 TGTGCCAGCAGTTACTCCACTAGCGGGAGAAGATATGAGCAGTTCTTC CASSYSTSGRRYEQFF
- TRBJ2-7 - TRBV7-9 TGTGCCAGTTACCGGCAGGGGTCTACGGGCGAGCAGTACTTC CASYRQGSTGEQYF
- TRBJ2-1 - TRBV7-2 TGTGCCAGCAGCTCGGACAGCTACAATGAGCAGTTCTTC CASSSDSYNEQFF
- TRBJ1-2 TRBD1 TRBV25-1 TGTGCCAGCAGTGTGACAGGGAACTATGGCTACACCTTC CASSVTGNYGYTF
- TRBJ2-2 - TRBV14 TGTGCCAGCAGCATGAACTTATACCGCGGCACCGGGGAGCTGTTTTTT CASSMNLYRGTGELFF
- TRBJ1-1 - TRBV5-6 TGTGCCAGCAGCGTGCGGAGTCTGAACACTGAAGCTTTCTTT CASSVRSLNTEAFF
- TRBJ1-5 - TRBV27 TGTGCCAGCAGTTTACGTATGGCTCAGCCCCAGCATTTT CASSLRMAQPQHF
- TRBJ2-7 TRBD2 TRBV19 TGTGCCAGTAGTATGTTAGCGGGGCAAGACGAGCAGTACTTC CASSMLAGQDEQYF
- TRBJ2-3 - TRBV29-1 TGCAGCGGAGAGCCTAGCACAGATACGCAGTATTTT CSGEPSTDTQYF
- TRBJ1-5 - TRBV7-2 TGTGCCAGCAGCTTGGTGGCAGGAAGATATAGCAATCAGCCCCAGCATTTT CASSLVAGRYSNQPQHF
- TRBJ2-7 TRBD1 TRBV28 TGTGCCAGCAGGGGGACAGGAGATTTCGCCTACGAGCAGTACTTC CASRGTGDFAYEQYF
- TRBJ2-7 TRBD1 TRBV5-1 TGCGCCAGCAGCTTGGACCAGGGGGCGCGGGGCGAGCAGTACTTC CASSLDQGARGEQYF
- TRBJ1-4 TRBD1 TRBV5-4 TGTGCCAGCAGCTTGGGGACGCGACAGGGAAGCACTAATGAAAAACTGTTTTTT CASSLGTRQGSTNEKLFF
few TRBJ1-2 - TRBV14 TGTGCCAGCAGCCAACAGACAGGCTATGGCTACACCTTC CASSQQTGYGYTF
- TRBJ2-1 TRBD1 TRBV7-2 TGTGCCAGCAGCCCGATGACAGGGATTGAGCAGTTCTTC CASSPMTGIEQFF
- TRBJ1-2 - TRBV28 TGTGCCAGCAGACAGGGCCTCTATGGCTACACCTTC CASRQGLYGYTF
- TRBJ2-7 - TRBV28 TGTGCCAGCAGTTTTCAGGGGTTCTACGAGCAGTACTTC CASSFQGFYEQYF
- TRBJ1-5 - TRBV28 TGTGCCAGCCTACTGGACAGATTCTATAGCAATCAGCCCCAGCATTTT CASLLDRFYSNQPQHF
- TRBJ2-5 TRBD2 TRBV14 TGTGCCAGCAGCGCTAGCGGGGGATACCAAGAGACCCAGTACTTC CASSASGGYQETQYF
- TRBJ2-5 TRBD2 TRBV6-1 TGTGCCAGCAGTGAAACTAGCGGGGGCCAAGAGACCCAGTACTTC CASSETSGGQETQYF
- TRBJ2-1 TRBD2 TRBV2 TGTGCCAGCAGTAGGGGGACTAGCCTACCACGCTTCAATGAGCAGTTCTTC CASSRGTSLPRFNEQFF
- TRBJ1-2 - TRBV7-9 TGTGCCAGTTCAACAGGAGAGCTAACTAATGGCTACACCTTC CASSTGELTNGYTF
- TRBJ2-4 - TRBV15 TGTGCCACCAGCAGAGATGGAGTAGGAGATGCCAAAAACATTCAGTACTTC CATSRDGVGDAKNIQYF
- TRBJ2-5 TRBD2 TRBV7-9 TGTTCCAGCAGCTACGGGACTAGCGGGAGGGTAGAGACCCAGTACTTC CSSSYGTSGRVETQYF
- TRBJ1-3 - TRBV30 TGTGCCTGGAGTAGGGAGGGCACCGTCGGAAACACCATATATTTT CAWSREGTVGNTIYF
- TRBJ2-5 - TRBV5-1 TGCGCCAGCAGCTTGGGGCAGCGAGGAGAGACCCAGTACTTC CASSLGQRGETQYF
few TRBJ2-4 - TRBV19 TGTGCCACAGAGGGGGGCTCCTACAGGGGACGAATTCAGTACTTC CATEGGSYRGRIQYF
few TRBJ1-2 - TRBV9 TGTGCCAGCAGCGTAGTGAACAGGGCGAACTATGGCTACACCTTC CASSVVNRANYGYTF
- TRBJ2-3 - TRBV5-1 TGCGCCAGCAGCTTGGACAGTTTCACAGATACGCAGTATTTT CASSLDSFTDTQYF
- TRBJ2-7 - TRBV30 TGTGCCTGGGGTGGGCAGGTCGAGCAGTACTTC CAWGGQVEQYF
- TRBJ1-4 - TRBV29-1 TGCAGCGGGGGGGGAGGGGTCAGTGAAAAACTGTTTTTT CSGGGGVSEKLFF
- TRBJ2-5 - TRBV10-3 TGTGCCATCAGTGAGTCAGGGGGTCAAGAGACCCAGTACTTC CAISESGGQETQYF
- TRBJ1-4 TRBD1 TRBV5-4 TGTGCCAGCAGCCTCTTGGGACAGGGTCGCGAAAAACTGTTTTTT CASSLLGQGREKLFF
- TRBJ2-7 TRBD2 TRBV12-5 TGTGCTAGTGGTTGGGCGGGGGTGGTCTCCTACGAGCAGTACTTC CASGWAGVVSYEQYF
- TRBJ1-5 TRBD1 TRBV28 TGTGCCAGCAGTCCGCTCGACAGGGGCGATCAGCCCCAGCATTTT CASSPLDRGDQPQHF
- TRBJ2-3 - TRBV19 TGTGCCAGTAGTATCTCCAGCGGGAAGGGGGGGCGCACAGATACGCAGTATTTT CASSISSGKGGRTDTQYF